This entry lists 17 T cell receptor beta chains sequenced from one sample in a study of blood T cell repertoires in COVID-19. Assay: immunoSEQ multiplex PCR; the TCRdb copy retains only in-frame clones and omits some. The sample holds 150,000 or so clones, around 80% seen once. Input material: PBMCs or T cells enriched from blood (not recorded which). Receptors were obtained from a woman between 45 and 65 years old who had recovered from COVID-19.

The CDR3 loop is CASRGTGNYNEQFF. CDR3 sequence (DNA): TGTGCCAGCAGGGGGACAGGCAACTACAATGAGCAGTTCTTC. The chain combines TRBV28 with TRBJ2-1, with 8 bases fitting TRBD1. The CDR3 runs to 14 residues. The trim removed 6 bases at V and 3 bases at J, leaving 4 bases unmatched. CDR1 and CDR2 (germline): MDHEN, SYDVKM.

This rearrangement joins TRBV28 to TRBJ1-1, with D possibly matching TRBD1 (5 bases). The CDR3 contains 14 residues. V dropped 7 bases and J dropped 7 bases, with 19 bases sitting between them. Germline V gene sequence: CDR1 MDHEN, CDR2 SYDVKM. As DNA, the CDR3 is TGTGCCAGCAACCCCCCCGGGCAGGGAAGTGAAGCTTTCTTT. Its translation: CASNPPGQGSEAFF. Full variable domain (rest looked up from reference TRBV28 and TRBJ1-1): DVKVTQSSRYLVKRTGEKVFLECVQDMDHENMFWYRQDPGLGLRLIYFSYDVKMKEKGDIPEGYSVSREKKERFSLILESASTNQTSMYLCASNPPGQGSEAFFGQGTRLTVV.

CDR3 DNA: TGTGCCAGCAGCCAAGAAAGGGGAGGCGGGTGGACCCAGTACTTC. Translated: CASSQERGGGWTQYF. The chain joins TRBV3-1 (or the pseudogene TRBV3-2) to TRBJ2-5; maybe TRBD2 (6 bases). V lost 0 bases and J lost 7, with 15 bases in between. The CDR3 length is 15 residues. Germline V gene lookup returns CDR1 LGHDT and CDR2 YNNKEL (reference sequence).

This chain joins TRBV19 and TRBJ2-2; 8 bases line up with TRBD1. V lost 7 bases and J lost 15; bases outside the gene matches: 7. Per the germline V gene, CDR1 is LNHDA and CDR2 is SQIVND (reference sequence). CDR3 length: 11 amino acids. The CDR3 protein is CASMDRVRVFF. The CDR3 DNA is TGTGCCAGTATGGACAGGGTGAGGGTGTTTTTT.

This clone showed up just a few times. The J gene is TRBJ2-4, the V gene TRBV5-6; 8 positions agree with TRBD1. The germline gives CDR1 SGHDT, CDR2 YYEEEE. V lost 2 bases and J lost 7; bases outside the gene matches: 5. This CDR3 region has 14 residues. The CDR3, as DNA: TGTGCCAGCAGCTTAAGACAGGGGAGCAACATTCAGTACTTC. Translating gives CASSLRQGSNIQYF. Drawing the rest from reference TRBV5-6 and TRBJ2-4, the complete variable domain is DAGVTQSPTHLIKTRGQQVTLRCSPKSGHDTVSWYQQALGQGPQFIFQYYEEEERQRGNFPDRFSGHQFPNYSSELNVNALLLGDSALYLCASSLRQGSNIQYFGAGTRLSVL.

V gene TRBV9 combines with J gene TRBJ2-7; 7 nucleotides agree with TRBD1. Losses at the gene ends were 3 bases for V and 9 bases for J; bases not matched to a gene: 12. This CDR3 comprises 14 residues. CDR1 and CDR2 (germline): SGDLS, YYNGEE. This CDR3 is CASSARQGGEAQYV. DNA for the CDR3: TGTGCCAGCAGCGCCCGACAGGGCGGTGAGGCGCAGTACGTC.

The table lists this clone with a few counts. This chain links TRBV18 with TRBJ1-6, with D possibly matching TRBD1 (6 bases). The CDR3 contains 14 residues. Trimming took 4 bases from V and 10 from J, leaving 14 bases between them. Germline CDR1 and CDR2: KGHSH and LQKENI. CDR3 DNA sequence: TGTGCCAGCTCACTACAGGGCAGGAACTCACCCCTCCACTTT. Encoded protein: CASSLQGRNSPLHF.

The DNA of the CDR3 is TGTGCCAGCAGCGTAGCTGAGTCGCGGGGGTGGGAGACCCAGTACTTC. Its translation is CASSVAESRGWETQYF. The V and J genes are TRBV9 and TRBJ2-5; TRBD2 aligns across 7 bases. CDR1 is SGDLS, CDR2 YYNGEE, per germline. J gave up 5 bases and V 0 bases, and 10 bases lay outside the gene matches. The CDR3 extends over 16 amino acids.

V usage is TRBV18 and J usage is TRBJ2-1; TRBD2 matches 9 bases. CDR1 is KGHSH and CDR2 is LQKENI in the germline V gene. The CDR3 spans 15 residues. V lost 10 bases, J lost 5 bases, and 12 bases stayed unmatched. CDR3 nucleotides: TGTGCCACCTCTGTGTGGACTAGCGATAACAATGAGCAGTTCTTC. Protein product: CATSVWTSDNNEQFF.

This sequence joins TRBV27 and TRBJ1-5; TRBD1 matches 9 bases. CDR3 length: 15 amino acids. Per the germline V gene, CDR1 is MNHEY and CDR2 is SMNVEV (reference sequence). V shed 4 bases, J shed 5 bases, and the junction held 6 bases outside the gene matches. This CDR3 is CASSSGTGIYQPQHF. Here the CDR3 DNA reads TGTGCCAGCAGTTCTGGGACAGGGATTTATCAGCCCCAGCATTTT.

The chain uses TRBV5-1 and TRBJ1-2; D uncertain. Germline V lookup: CDR1 SGHRS, CDR2 YFSETQ. V dropped 1 base and J dropped 2 bases, with 6 bases sitting between them. This CDR3 spans 13 amino acids. CDR3 sequence: CASSLPPNYGYTF. The CDR3 nucleotides are TGCGCCAGCAGCTTGCCCCCGAACTATGGCTACACCTTC.

The chain uses TRBV2 and TRBJ2-1; 15 bases line up with TRBD2. This CDR3 has 15 amino acids. With V trimmed by 4 bases and J by 10 bases, 5 bases remained unmatched. Germline V lookup: CDR1 SNHLY, CDR2 FYNNEI. The CDR3 coding sequence is TGTGCCAGCAGTGTCAGGGGACTAGCGGGGGGAGAGCAGTTCTTC. This translates into CASSVRGLAGGEQFF.

The genes are TRBV2 and TRBJ2-1, with a possible D match to TRBD2 (5 bases). Germline CDR1 is SNHLY and CDR2 is FYNNEI. The length of the CDR3 is 13 residues. The V end lost 5 bases, the J end lost 5 bases, and 10 bases lay between the germline ends. The CDR3 nucleotides read TGTGCCAGCAGTTCCGGGATAAACAATGAGCAGTTCTTC. Translating it yields CASSSGINNEQFF.

V usage is TRBV6-5 and J usage is TRBJ1-2, with D perhaps TRBD1 (5 bases). The CDR3 contains 11 residues. Between the trimmed V and J ends, which lost 10 bases and 7 bases, there was a span of 13 bases. Germline V gene lookup returns CDR1 MNHEY and CDR2 SVGAGI. Written as DNA, the CDR3 is TGTGCCACCCAGGGTCCAGGTGGCTACACCTTC. Its protein product is CATQGPGGYTF.

CDR3 coding DNA: TGTGCCAGCAGTTTCAAAGCCTTCGGCACTGAAGCTTTCTTT. The encoded protein is CASSFKAFGTEAFF. The rearrangement joins TRBV27 to TRBJ1-1; no clear D gene. Deletions cut 3 bases from V and 4 bases from J, with 12 bases between. Germline assignment: CDR1 MNHEY and CDR2 SMNVEV (reference sequence). This CDR3 is built from 14 residues.

The chain joins TRBV29-1 to TRBJ1-4; weak D call: TRBD1 (5 bases). CDR3 length: 14 amino acids. V was trimmed by 6 bases and J by 0 bases, leaving 11 bases between them. CDR1 is SQVTM and CDR2 is ANQGSEA in the germline V gene. CDR3 bases: TGCAGCGTCGGGGGGGTCTCAACTAATGAAAAACTGTTTTTT. Its protein is CSVGGVSTNEKLFF. Full variable domain (rest looked up from reference TRBV29-1 and TRBJ1-4): SAVISQKPSRDICQRGTSLTIQCQVDSQVTMMFWYRQQPGQSLTLIATANQGSEATYESGFVIDKFPISRPNLTFSTLTVSNMSPEDSSIYLCSVGGVSTNEKLFFGSGTQLSVL.

The chain employs TRBV5-6 and TRBJ1-4; D unresolved. V lost 2 bases and J lost 4, with 9 bases in between. Germline V CDR1 and CDR2: SGHDT, YYEEEE. The CDR3 totals 14 residues. The CDR3 sequence is CASSFVGINEKLFF. CDR3 DNA sequence: TGTGCCAGCAGCTTTGTCGGGATTAATGAAAAACTGTTTTTT.